The sample holds a few counts of the clone carrying this TCR beta chain. The antigen remains unidentified. This sample stems from a study of molecular identifiers for immune sequencing clone quantification. Findings of the study overall: Because of identical TCR molecules sharing a barcode, sizes of highly expanded clones could be underestimated. Spike-in Jurkat TCR RNA from a single cell reportedly registered among roughly 1.1 million naive cells.

Germline V gene data show CDR1 as SEHNR and CDR2 as FQNEAQ (reference sequence). This CDR3 region has 15 residues. V gave up 1 base and J gave up 0 bases, with 10 bases separating them. Preparation methods for the bulk TCR libraries were those previously described, with listed TCR primers. TCRdb itself ran the PCR reads through MiXCR, one entry per CDR3 protein. Among hundreds of thousands of distinct CDR3 sequences listed, 25% were seen once. The receptor was derived from a human donor in good health. Some libraries in this study had Jurkat cell RNA spiked in. The chain couples TRBV7-9 to TRBJ2-7; D not certain. The sample consisted of naive CD8+ T cells from blood, with Jurkat cell RNA spiked in. The sample's subset: FACS-sorted CD8+CD4-CCR7+CD45RA+ naive T cells. CDR3 in amino acids: CASSLGDLGSYEQYF. The CDR3 coding sequence is TGTGCCAGCAGCTTAGGTGACCTTGGCTCCTACGAGCAGTACTTC. Combining the CDR3 with reference TRBV7-9 and TRBJ2-7 gives the whole variable domain DTGVSQNPRHKITKRGQNVTFRCDPISEHNRLYWYRQTLGQGPEFLTYFQNEAQLEKSRLLSDRFSAERPKGSFSTLEIQRTEQGDSAMYLCASSLGDLGSYEQYFGPGTRLTVT.